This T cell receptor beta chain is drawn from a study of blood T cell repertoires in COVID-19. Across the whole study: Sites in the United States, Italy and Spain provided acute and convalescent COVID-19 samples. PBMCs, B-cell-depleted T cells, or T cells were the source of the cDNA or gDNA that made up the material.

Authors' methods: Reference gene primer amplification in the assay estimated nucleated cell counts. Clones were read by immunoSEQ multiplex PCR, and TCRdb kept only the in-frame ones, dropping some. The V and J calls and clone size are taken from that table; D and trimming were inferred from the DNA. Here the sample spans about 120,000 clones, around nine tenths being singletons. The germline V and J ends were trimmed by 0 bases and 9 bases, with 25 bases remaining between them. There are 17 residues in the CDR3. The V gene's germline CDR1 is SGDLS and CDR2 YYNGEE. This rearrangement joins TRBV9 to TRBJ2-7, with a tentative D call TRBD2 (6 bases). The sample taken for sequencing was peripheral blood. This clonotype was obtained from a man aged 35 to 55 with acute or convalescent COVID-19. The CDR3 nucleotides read TGTGCCAGCAGCGTAGGGGTTAGCGGTCCCGGTCGTTTAGGGCAGTACTTC. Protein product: CASSVGVSGPGRLGQYF.